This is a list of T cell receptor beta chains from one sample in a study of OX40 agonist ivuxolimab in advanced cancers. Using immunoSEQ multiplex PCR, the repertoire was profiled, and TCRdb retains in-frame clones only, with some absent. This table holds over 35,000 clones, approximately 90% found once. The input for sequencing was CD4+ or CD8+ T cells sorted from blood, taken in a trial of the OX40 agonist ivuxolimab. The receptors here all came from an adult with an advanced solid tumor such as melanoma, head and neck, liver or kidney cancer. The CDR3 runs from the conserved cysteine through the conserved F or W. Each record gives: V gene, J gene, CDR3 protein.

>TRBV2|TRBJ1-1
CASSVPAGREDTEAFF
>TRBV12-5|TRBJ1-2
CASGTGANYGYTF
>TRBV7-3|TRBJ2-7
CASSLRDRSYEQYF
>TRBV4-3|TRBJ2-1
CASSQDLAGGPYRAEQFF
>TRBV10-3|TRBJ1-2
CAISEHQGPVVGYTF
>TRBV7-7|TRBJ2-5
CASSLERGFQAETQYF
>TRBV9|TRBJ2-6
CASSSRAGIGANVLTF
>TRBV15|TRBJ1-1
CATSRGQGNTEAFF
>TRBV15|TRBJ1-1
CATSDPEKGYMNTEAFF
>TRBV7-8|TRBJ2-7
CASSLMQALTYEQYF
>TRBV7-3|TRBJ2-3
CASRKGGNLWDTQYF
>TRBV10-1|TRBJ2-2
CARAESGTGVTGELFF
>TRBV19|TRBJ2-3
CASSMADKDTQYF
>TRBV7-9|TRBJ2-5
CASSRTGRPEETQYF
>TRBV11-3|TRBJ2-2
CASSPRRSTGELFF
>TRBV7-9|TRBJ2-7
CASSSGTVPYEQYF
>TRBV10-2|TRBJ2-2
CASSERQGRANTGELFF
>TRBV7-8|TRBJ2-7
CASSLGIGYEQYF
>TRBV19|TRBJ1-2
CASMEAAYGYTF
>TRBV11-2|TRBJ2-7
CASSSPGGEQYF
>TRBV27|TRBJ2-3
CASLGRDSDTQYF
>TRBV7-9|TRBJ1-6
CASSSGGIVSPLHF
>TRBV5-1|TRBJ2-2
CASSNRTGGVGELFF
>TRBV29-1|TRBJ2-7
CSVEIQGAEQYF
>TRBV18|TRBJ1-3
CASSPVGSGNTIYF
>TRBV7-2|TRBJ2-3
CASSPDGTSTDTQYF
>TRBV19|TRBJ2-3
CASSRQGADTQYF
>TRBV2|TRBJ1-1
CASFSESTEAFF
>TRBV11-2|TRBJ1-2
CASSEEVVGYTF
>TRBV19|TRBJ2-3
CASSDRTGGEDTQYF
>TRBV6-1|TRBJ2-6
CASSEGPDSASGANVLTF
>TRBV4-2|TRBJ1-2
CASSQDLYMVGVRNYGYTF
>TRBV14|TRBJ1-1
CASSQQGQGLTEAFF
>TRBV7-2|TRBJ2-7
CASSPRRSSYEQYF
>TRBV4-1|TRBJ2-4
CASSQGSQSGGSKNIQYF
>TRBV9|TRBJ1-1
CASTTALTNTEAFF
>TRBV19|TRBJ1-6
CASTGGQGSNSPLHF
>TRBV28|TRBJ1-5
CASGGYSNQPQHF
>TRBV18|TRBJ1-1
CASSTTDTNTEAFF
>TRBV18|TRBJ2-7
CASSATGSGSYEQYF
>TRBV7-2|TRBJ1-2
CASSLDRVQGYTF
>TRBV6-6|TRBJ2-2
CASSYQGLLNTGELFF
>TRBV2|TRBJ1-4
CASSWGVNEKLFF
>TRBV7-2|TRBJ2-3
CASSLPYRPNTQYF
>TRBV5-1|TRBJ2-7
CASSLIAGNVVYEQYF
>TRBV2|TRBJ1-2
CASSPDRKVSYTF
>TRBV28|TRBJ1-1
CASTLGGGVGTEAFF